This record looks at one TCR beta chain sequence and its context. Its antigen is unknown. This specimen belongs to a study of CXCR3-negative and CXCR3-positive naive CD8 T cells. Regarding the study as a whole: With respect to TRBV-TRBJ usage, naive CXCR3-negative and CXCR3-positive cells were similar; memory differed.

By phenotype, naive CD8+ T cells were CD45RO-CCR7+CD27+CD95-. The CDR3 sequence is 13 residues long. Germline-derived CDR1 and CDR2 are SQVTM and ANQGSEA. Libraries were UMI-labeled 5' RACE TRB cDNA. TCRdb re-called the 5' RACE reads and gives one entry per CDR3 protein, without DNA. This repertoire includes roughly 89,000 distinct CDR3 sequences. This clonotype was sampled from a human donor in good health. Some clones in this sample may be carry-over from other donors' samples. The V call is TRBV29-1, the J call TRBJ1-3; TCRdb gives TRBD1 as the D gene, but with no DNA this cannot be confirmed. The material sequenced was naive CXCR3- CD8+ T cells from blood. Specified subset: CD45RO-CCR7+CD27+CD95- naive CD8+ T cells lacking CXCR3 (TNR3-). The CDR3: CSVEAGAGDTIYF.